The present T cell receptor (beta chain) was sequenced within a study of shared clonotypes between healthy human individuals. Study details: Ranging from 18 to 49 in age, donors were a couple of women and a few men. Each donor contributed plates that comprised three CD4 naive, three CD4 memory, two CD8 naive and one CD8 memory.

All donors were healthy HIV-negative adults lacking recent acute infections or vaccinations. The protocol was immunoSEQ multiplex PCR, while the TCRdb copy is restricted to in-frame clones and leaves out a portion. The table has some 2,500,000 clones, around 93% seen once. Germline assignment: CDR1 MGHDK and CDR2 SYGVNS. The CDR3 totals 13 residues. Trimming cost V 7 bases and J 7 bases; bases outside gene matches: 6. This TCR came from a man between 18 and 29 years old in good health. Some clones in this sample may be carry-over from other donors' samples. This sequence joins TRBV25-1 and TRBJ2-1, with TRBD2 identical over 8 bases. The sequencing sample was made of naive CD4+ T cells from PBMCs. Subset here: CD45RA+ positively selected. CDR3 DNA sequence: TGTGCCAGCACCGCGGGAGGAGGAAATGAGCAGTTCTTC. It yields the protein CASTAGGGNEQFF.